This T cell receptor beta chain was recorded in a study of blood T cell repertoires in COVID-19. Whole-study context: Samples of COVID-19 (acute and convalescent) were obtained from the United States, Italy and Spain. The cDNA or gDNA used as material had been derived from T cells, B-cell-depleted T cells, or PBMCs.

The CDR3 runs to 17 residues. The germline CDR1 and CDR2 sequences are SNHLY and FYNNEI. The V gene end was trimmed by 5 bases and the J gene end by 2 bases; junction bases not matched to a gene: 12. As handled by the study authors: Reference gene primer amplification gave nucleated cell count estimates. The data were produced by immunoSEQ multiplex PCR, yet TCRdb's version contains in-frame clones alone and is incomplete. V and J calls and clone size are as listed in that table; D and trimming were resolved from the DNA. Of 100,000 to 150,000 clones detected, under 85% appear once; the ten largest clones hold about 9.9%.

The chain combines TRBV2 with TRBJ2-5, with TRBD2 matching over 9 bases. The sequenced sample was peripheral blood. The origin of this receptor is a man aged 40-49 years with active or convalescent COVID-19. The CDR3 spells CASSSPGLAILQETQYF. CDR3 nucleotides: TGTGCCAGCAGTAGTCCGGGACTAGCTATCCTACAAGAGACCCAGTACTTC.